This T cell receptor (beta chain) appears in the sequencing data of a study of response to subunit inactivated influenza vaccine. General study points: The authors suggested that every seasonal influenza vaccination recruits few new T cells.

TCRdb recomputed calls from the RT-PCR reads with MiXCR, one row per CDR3 protein. Seen here are around 790,000 distinct CDR3 sequences, approximately 21% observed once, and the top ten hold 10%. Worth noting for this clonotype: What it binds is unknown.

J was trimmed by 7 bases and V by 4 bases; bases with no gene match: 7. Germline CDR1 LGHDT, CDR2 YNNKEL (reference sequence). The CDR3 loop spans 14 amino acids. This clonotype was sampled from a man between 50 and 59 years old who received an inactivated influenza vaccine. Sample: PBMCs from blood, taken around 5 days after vaccination. J is TRBJ2-5 and V is TRBV3-1; TRBD2 matches at 9 bases. CDR3 bases: TGTGCCAGCAGCCCGACTAGCGGCTCGGGGACCCAGTACTTC. It encodes CASSPTSGSGTQYF.